This is a list of T cell receptor beta chains from one sample in a study of shared clonotypes between healthy human individuals. Only in-frame clones appear in the TCRdb table, and some are missing; sequencing was by immunoSEQ multiplex PCR. The repertoire holds about 2,500,000 clones, with around nine tenths as singletons. The material sequenced was naive CD4+ T cells sorted from blood. The origin of the receptors is a man aged 18 to 30 in good health. CDR3s include the opening cysteine and the closing phenylalanine or tryptophan. The order of the fields is V gene, D gene, clone size, J gene, CDR3 DNA, CDR3 protein. A D gene is named only where the DNA matches it firmly. Rows may omit the clone size; those that give it use once, few, many or a size class.

V gene: TRBV11-2; D gene: .; clone size: once; J gene: TRBJ2-7; CDR3 DNA: TGTGCCAGCAGCTCGTCGGACTCGAGCTCCTACGAGCAGTACTTC; CDR3 protein: CASSSSDSSSYEQYF
V gene: TRBV2; D gene: TRBD1; clone size: .; J gene: TRBJ2-5; CDR3 DNA: TGTGCCAGCAGAGCTGACAGGGGAAGCGAGACCCAGTACTTC; CDR3 protein: CASRADRGSETQYF
V gene: TRBV6-5; D gene: TRBD2; clone size: .; J gene: TRBJ2-1; CDR3 DNA: TGTGCCAGCAGTCCTAGCGGGCAATACAATGAGCAGTTCTTC; CDR3 protein: CASSPSGQYNEQFF
V gene: TRBV30; D gene: .; clone size: .; J gene: TRBJ2-1; CDR3 DNA: TGTGCCTGGAGCGCCGATGGGGCCAATGAGCAGTTCTTC; CDR3 protein: CAWSADGANEQFF
V gene: TRBV7-2; D gene: TRBD1; clone size: .; J gene: TRBJ2-5; CDR3 DNA: TGTGCCAGCAGCGCGAGCCGGGACAGGTTACGACAAGAGACCCAGTACTTC; CDR3 protein: CASSASRDRLRQETQYF
V gene: TRBV28; D gene: TRBD1; clone size: .; J gene: TRBJ1-2; CDR3 DNA: TGTGCCAGCAGTCCGCCGGCAGGGGGTGGCTACACCTTC; CDR3 protein: CASSPPAGGGYTF
V gene: TRBV2; D gene: TRBD1; clone size: .; J gene: TRBJ1-3; CDR3 DNA: TGTGCCAGCGGAGGGGGCGCGGTTGGAAACACCATATATTTT; CDR3 protein: CASGGGAVGNTIYF
V gene: TRBV6-1; D gene: .; clone size: .; J gene: TRBJ2-3; CDR3 DNA: TGTGCCAGCAGTGGGCAGGCGAACACAGATACGCAGTATTTT; CDR3 protein: CASSGQANTDTQYF
V gene: TRBV14; D gene: .; clone size: .; J gene: TRBJ2-5; CDR3 DNA: TGTGCCAGCAGCCAAGGGGGGAGAGAAGAGACCCAGTACTTC; CDR3 protein: CASSQGGREETQYF
V gene: TRBV6-5; D gene: .; clone size: .; J gene: TRBJ1-2; CDR3 DNA: TGTGCCAGCAAGTTACGGGGGGAGATCTATGGCTACACCTTC; CDR3 protein: CASKLRGEIYGYTF
V gene: TRBV13; D gene: .; clone size: .; J gene: TRBJ1-1; CDR3 DNA: TGTGCCACGATTCGGCGGGTGATGACGGAAGCTTTCTTT; CDR3 protein: CATIRRVMTEAFF
V gene: TRBV29-1; D gene: TRBD2; clone size: .; J gene: TRBJ2-7; CDR3 DNA: TGCAGCGTTCTTCTAGCGGGGAGCTCCTACGAGCAGTACTTC; CDR3 protein: CSVLLAGSSYEQYF
V gene: TRBV10-1; D gene: .; clone size: .; J gene: TRBJ2-3; CDR3 DNA: TGCGCCAGCATGGCCCCGGGAGCTCGGAGCACAGATACGCAGTATTTT; CDR3 protein: CASMAPGARSTDTQYF
V gene: TRBV6-5; D gene: .; clone size: .; J gene: TRBJ1-1; CDR3 DNA: TGTGCCAGCAGTAGGGCCCCAGGCACTGAAGCTTTCTTT; CDR3 protein: CASSRAPGTEAFF
V gene: TRBV11-2; D gene: .; clone size: .; J gene: TRBJ2-2; CDR3 DNA: TGTGCCAGTAAGCGAGAAAGAATAACCGGGGAGCTGTTTTTT; CDR3 protein: CASKRERITGELFF
V gene: TRBV5-1; D gene: .; clone size: .; J gene: TRBJ2-2; CDR3 DNA: TGCGCCAGCAGCTTCAAACAGTCGAACACCGGGGAGCTGTTTTTT; CDR3 protein: CASSFKQSNTGELFF
V gene: TRBV10-3; D gene: .; clone size: .; J gene: TRBJ1-2; CDR3 DNA: TGTGCCATCAGTGAAGTGACGGGAGCTAACTATGGCTACACCTTC; CDR3 protein: CAISEVTGANYGYTF
V gene: TRBV7-7; D gene: .; clone size: .; J gene: TRBJ2-3; CDR3 DNA: TGTGCTAGCAGCTTATCGAACGGAGGCACAGATACGCAGTATTTT; CDR3 protein: CASSLSNGGTDTQYF
V gene: TRBV27; D gene: TRBD1; clone size: .; J gene: TRBJ1-1; CDR3 DNA: TGTGCCAACCCGAGGGGGCTGAGGACTGAAGCTTTCTTT; CDR3 protein: CANPRGLRTEAFF
V gene: TRBV5-1; D gene: TRBD1; clone size: .; J gene: TRBJ2-2; CDR3 DNA: TGCGCCAGCAGCTTGCAGGGGGCCGACACCGGGGAGCTGTTTTTT; CDR3 protein: CASSLQGADTGELFF
V gene: TRBV9; D gene: .; clone size: .; J gene: TRBJ2-7; CDR3 DNA: TGTGCCAGCAGCGTAGCAGGGCGGGATGAACAGCAGTACTTC; CDR3 protein: CASSVAGRDEQQYF
V gene: TRBV19; D gene: .; clone size: .; J gene: TRBJ1-1; CDR3 DNA: TGTGCCAGTAGTATTGTGCCCACAGCGAACACTGAAGCTTTCTTT; CDR3 protein: CASSIVPTANTEAFF
V gene: TRBV9; D gene: .; clone size: .; J gene: TRBJ2-7; CDR3 DNA: TGTGCCAGCAGCGTAGATGGGGACTCGCAGTACTTC; CDR3 protein: CASSVDGDSQYF
V gene: TRBV13; D gene: TRBD2; clone size: .; J gene: TRBJ2-1; CDR3 DNA: TGTGCCAGCAGCTTAGACGGGACTAGCGGGACCTCTTCCTACAATGAGCAGTTCTTC; CDR3 protein: CASSLDGTSGTSSYNEQFF
V gene: TRBV4-1; D gene: .; clone size: .; J gene: TRBJ1-2; CDR3 DNA: TGCGCCAGCAGCCAAGCAGACGTTGGACAGTTCCTTAACTATGGCTACACCTTC; CDR3 protein: CASSQADVGQFLNYGYTF
V gene: TRBV9; D gene: TRBD1; clone size: .; J gene: TRBJ1-1; CDR3 DNA: TGTGCCAGCAGTGCCGGGACAGAGAACACTGAAGCTTTCTTT; CDR3 protein: CASSAGTENTEAFF
V gene: TRBV6-4; D gene: TRBD1; clone size: once; J gene: TRBJ2-5; CDR3 DNA: TGTGCCAGCAGTGTACGGGCAGGGGGTGGACAAGAGACCCAGTACTTC; CDR3 protein: CASSVRAGGGQETQYF
V gene: TRBV19; D gene: TRBD2; clone size: .; J gene: TRBJ2-7; CDR3 DNA: TGTGCCAGTAGCGGACTAGCGGGACCCTACGAGCAGTACTTC; CDR3 protein: CASSGLAGPYEQYF
V gene: TRBV19; D gene: .; clone size: .; J gene: TRBJ1-5; CDR3 DNA: TGTGCCAGTAAGTTGCAGGGAGGAGAACAGCCCCAGCATTTT; CDR3 protein: CASKLQGGEQPQHF
V gene: TRBV4-3; D gene: .; clone size: .; J gene: TRBJ2-7; CDR3 DNA: TGCGCCAGCAGCCAAGGGCCTTACTACCTGGGGCAGGGCGGGGAGCAGTACTTC; CDR3 protein: CASSQGPYYLGQGGEQYF
V gene: TRBV5-8; D gene: .; clone size: .; J gene: TRBJ1-5; CDR3 DNA: TGTGCCAGCAGCTTGGGGACAAAGAGTCAGCCCCAGCATTTT; CDR3 protein: CASSLGTKSQPQHF
V gene: TRBV29-1; D gene: .; clone size: .; J gene: TRBJ2-7; CDR3 DNA: TGCAGCGCGTCCCAGAACTCCTACGAGCAGTACTTC; CDR3 protein: CSASQNSYEQYF
V gene: TRBV4-1; D gene: TRBD2; clone size: once; J gene: TRBJ2-1; CDR3 DNA: TGCGCCAGCAGCCAAGAAGGGAGCGGGAGGGCCGTTGAGCAGTTCTTC; CDR3 protein: CASSQEGSGRAVEQFF
V gene: TRBV5-1; D gene: TRBD1; clone size: once; J gene: TRBJ1-2; CDR3 DNA: TGCGCCAGCAGCTTGGGCCTTGGGGACAGTCCTTACACCTTC; CDR3 protein: CASSLGLGDSPYTF
V gene: TRBV28; D gene: .; clone size: .; J gene: TRBJ1-1; CDR3 DNA: TGTGCCAGCAAGGGCGCCGGGAACACTGAAGCTTTCTTT; CDR3 protein: CASKGAGNTEAFF
V gene: TRBV5-1; D gene: TRBD1; clone size: .; J gene: TRBJ2-5; CDR3 DNA: TGCGCCAGCAGCAAGGGACAGGGGAGGGAAGAGACCCAGTACTTC; CDR3 protein: CASSKGQGREETQYF
V gene: TRBV6-1; D gene: .; clone size: .; J gene: TRBJ2-1; CDR3 DNA: TGTGCCAGCAGTGAAGGGGGGAGGTGGGGAGTTAGGAATGAGCAGTTCTTC; CDR3 protein: CASSEGGRWGVRNEQFF
V gene: TRBV19; D gene: TRBD1; clone size: .; J gene: TRBJ1-5; CDR3 DNA: TGTGCCAGCCAGACAGGGGTAGACATTCAGCCCCAGCATTTT; CDR3 protein: CASQTGVDIQPQHF
V gene: TRBV7-9; D gene: TRBD1; clone size: .; J gene: TRBJ2-1; CDR3 DNA: TGTGCCAGCAGCTTATGGGGACAGGACCCCCACAATGAGCAGTTCTTC; CDR3 protein: CASSLWGQDPHNEQFF
V gene: TRBV30; D gene: .; clone size: once; J gene: TRBJ2-1; CDR3 DNA: TGTGCCTGGAGTGTAATTAGGTCCTACAATGAGCAGTTCTTC; CDR3 protein: CAWSVIRSYNEQFF
V gene: TRBV5-4; D gene: .; clone size: .; J gene: TRBJ2-1; CDR3 DNA: TGTGCCAGCAGCTCTGGCCCTAGCTCCTACAATGAGCAGTTCTTC; CDR3 protein: CASSSGPSSYNEQFF
V gene: TRBV6-1; D gene: .; clone size: .; J gene: TRBJ1-2; CDR3 DNA: TGTGCCAGCAGTGTCCACAGGAACAACTATGGCTACACCTTC; CDR3 protein: CASSVHRNNYGYTF
V gene: TRBV16; D gene: .; clone size: .; J gene: TRBJ1-1; CDR3 DNA: TGTGCCAGCAGCCAATCGCGGGAGGGGTCGGCTTTCTTT; CDR3 protein: CASSQSREGSAFF
V gene: TRBV2; D gene: .; clone size: .; J gene: TRBJ2-7; CDR3 DNA: TGTGCCAGCAGACCCCAGTCCCGAGGGTACGAGCAGTACTTC; CDR3 protein: CASRPQSRGYEQYF
V gene: TRBV6-4; D gene: TRBD1; clone size: .; J gene: TRBJ2-7; CDR3 DNA: TGTGCCAGGTTTGACAGGGTTTTCTACGAGCAGTACTTC; CDR3 protein: CARFDRVFYEQYF
V gene: TRBV4-1; D gene: TRBD2; clone size: .; J gene: TRBJ2-2; CDR3 DNA: TGCGCCAGCAGCCTATGGACTAGCGGGGCGAACACCGGGGAGCTGTTTTTT; CDR3 protein: CASSLWTSGANTGELFF
V gene: TRBV5-6; D gene: .; clone size: .; J gene: TRBJ2-2; CDR3 DNA: TGTGCCAGCAGCTTACGAGGGGTCACCGGGGAGCTGTTTTTT; CDR3 protein: CASSLRGVTGELFF
V gene: TRBV9; D gene: TRBD1; clone size: .; J gene: TRBJ1-5; CDR3 DNA: TGTGCCAGCAGCGCCGGGACAGGGAGCAATCAGCCCCAGCATTTT; CDR3 protein: CASSAGTGSNQPQHF
V gene: TRBV28; D gene: .; clone size: .; J gene: TRBJ2-5; CDR3 DNA: TGTGCCAGCAGTTTGTACAGTCTGGGGGAGACCCAGTACTTC; CDR3 protein: CASSLYSLGETQYF
V gene: TRBV30; D gene: .; clone size: .; J gene: TRBJ1-3; CDR3 DNA: TGTGCCTGGACCAGGGTTGACGGAAACACCATATATTTT; CDR3 protein: CAWTRVDGNTIYF
V gene: TRBV6-5; D gene: .; clone size: .; J gene: TRBJ1-1; CDR3 DNA: TGTGCCAGCAGTTCTGGACAATCCACTGAAGCTTTCTTT; CDR3 protein: CASSSGQSTEAFF
V gene: TRBV18; D gene: TRBD1; clone size: .; J gene: TRBJ2-5; CDR3 DNA: TGTGCCAGCTCACCACCGGGACAGTTGCCTCAAGAGACCCAGTACTTC; CDR3 protein: CASSPPGQLPQETQYF
V gene: TRBV15; D gene: .; clone size: .; J gene: TRBJ1-4; CDR3 DNA: TGTGCCACCAGCAGCCGTAGTGAAAAACTGTTTTTT; CDR3 protein: CATSSRSEKLFF